This TCR beta chain was sequenced for a study of shared clonotypes between healthy human individuals. The study's findings and limits: Among the subsets, naive ones generally showed larger estimated richness than memory ones.

A remark on this clone: Its antigen is not known.

The donor cohort consisted entirely of Caucasian adults residing in Nashville, Tennessee. For each subset, genomic DNA was distributed in equal portions over several immunoSEQ plates. In the authors' workflow: Junction-only immunoSEQ sequences carried no quality scores, so filtering differed. The repertoire was sequenced with immunoSEQ multiplex PCR; TCRdb's copy has only in-frame clones and lacks some. V and J calls and clone size are given by that table; D and trimming were obtained from the DNA. The data hold around 690,000 clones, with about 90% observed a single time. This CDR3 has 15 residues. Trimming cost V 4 bases and J 8 bases; bases outside gene matches: 3. Germline loops: CDR1 SNHLY, CDR2 FYNNEI.

This clonotype was obtained from a man between 18 and 29 years old in good health. Some clones in this sample may be carry-over from other donors' samples. Material for sequencing was memory CD8+ T cells from PBMCs. Subset denoted: CD45RO+ cells pooled with CCR7-negative TemRA cells. The V and J genes are TRBV2 and TRBJ2-1, with 15 nucleotides matching TRBD2. The CDR3 is CASSGTSGRVDEQFF. DNA of the CDR3: TGTGCCAGCAGTGGGACTAGCGGGAGGGTGGATGAGCAGTTCTTC.